This TCR beta chain was observed in a study of beta chain features in type 1 diabetes (dated by TCRdb to the late 2010s). With respect to the entire study: Mean age, gender distribution, total cell number and subset yield did not differ between patients and healthy donors. A total of roughly 110 million sorted cells were examined across all samples, and the number of cells per subset was strongly correlated with RNA yield. The study compared TCRB repertoires of sorted circulating CD4+ T cell subsets between recently diagnosed type 1 diabetes patients and matched healthy donors. Whereas all 28 donors provided naive and central memory subsets, regulatory and stem cell-like memory subsets were isolated from just 8 patients and roughly 8 healthy donors. Findings and caveats that apply to the study as a whole: A moderate but significant shortening of TCRB CDR3 length was observed in type 1 diabetes patients in all four CD4+ subsets. The naive, central memory and regulatory TCRB repertoires appeared to resemble one another more closely among patients than among healthy donors. PCR may preferentially amplify shorter templates, but because patient and control samples were amplified and corrected together, any resulting skew would affect both groups equally. Patients with type 1 diabetes made fewer insertions and deleted more nucleotides at VDJ recombination sites, implying thymic rearrangement abnormalities. Because the HLA sub-analyses included only small numbers of individuals, any influence of HLA type on TCRB rearrangement was left unresolved. Because cDNA was sequenced instead of genomic DNA, activated cells with high expression could be over-represented, although the groups did not differ in activation or CD3 levels.

A single peripheral blood draw of around 0.11 L on average was collected from each donor into heparinised tubes. Using a panel that included CD45RO, CCR7, CD25, CD127, CD95 and CD27, naive, central memory, regulatory and stem cell-like memory CD4+ T cells were sorted on a BD FACSAria II. All sorted populations exceeded 98% purity. PBMCs were isolated immediately by Lymphoprep density gradient centrifugation and stained directly without culture. So that batch effects would be minimized, each experiment stained and sorted samples in pairs, pairing one healthy donor with one patient. The High Capacity cDNA Reverse Transcription Kit was used to reverse transcribe all of the isolated RNA, meaning that expressed TCRB transcripts were what got sequenced. Naive, central memory and regulatory T cell samples underwent deep immunoSEQ sequencing, averaging about 3.5 million total reads per sample. Sorted cells were lysed in RLT buffer, and RNA was extracted using DNase-treated RNeasy Micro or Mini kits according to cell number. Each cell subset was processed separately to prevent cross-contamination, with patient and healthy donor samples processed together. The immunoSEQ multiplex PCR was used to amplify TCRB sequences from cDNA, yielding 87-bp fragments that span the CDR3 region. Amplicons were sequenced on the Illumina HiSeq platform. For the original study's pipeline: PCR bias was computationally corrected using synthetic template baselines, reads within Hamming distance 2 were collapsed, and singletons that could not be merged were discarded. Reads were aligned against IMGT so that V, D and J genes, CDR3 length and insertions or deletions at six rearrangement sites could be assigned. Within each subset, clonotype counts were normalized to sorted cell number, and only after that were true diversity and Gini coefficients computed with the tcR R package. The overlap coefficient, calculated on TCRB nucleotide sequences, was used to measure repertoire sharing. As a proxy for the pre-selection repertoire, out-of-frame TCRB sequences from naive cells were analyzed. Sourced from immuneACCESS, this table was stored by TCRdb with only in-frame sequences that have V and J called. A share of the clones is absent; for the studies checked, an unresolved V gene accounts for under half, and the remainder has no known explanation. V and J calls and clone size are those listed in that table; D and trimming were worked out from the DNA. The sample table lists hundreds of thousands of clones, roughly 13% of them with a count of one. Together, the top ten hold around 0.0099% of the sample.

The CDR3, from cysteine to phenylalanine, totals 15 residues. Only the CDR3 part of the read is kept: 45 bases, read in frame from the first base. In regard to this clone: The target of this receptor is not known. No much larger clone exists at a distance of one base, and base qualities are not known.

The chain was built from TRBV1 and TRBJ2-1; the table gives TRBD1 as D, unverified against the DNA. TRBV1 has pseudogene status. The sequencing input was naive CD4+ T cells from blood. Reading the label with the study, this specimen's cell subset or site is: true naive CD4+ T cells. The origin of this receptor is a woman younger than 35 with type 1 diabetes. The base sequence is TGCACCAGCAGCTTCGGACAGGGCTTGGCTAGTGAGCAGTTCTTC. Its translation reads: CTSSFGQGLASEQFF.